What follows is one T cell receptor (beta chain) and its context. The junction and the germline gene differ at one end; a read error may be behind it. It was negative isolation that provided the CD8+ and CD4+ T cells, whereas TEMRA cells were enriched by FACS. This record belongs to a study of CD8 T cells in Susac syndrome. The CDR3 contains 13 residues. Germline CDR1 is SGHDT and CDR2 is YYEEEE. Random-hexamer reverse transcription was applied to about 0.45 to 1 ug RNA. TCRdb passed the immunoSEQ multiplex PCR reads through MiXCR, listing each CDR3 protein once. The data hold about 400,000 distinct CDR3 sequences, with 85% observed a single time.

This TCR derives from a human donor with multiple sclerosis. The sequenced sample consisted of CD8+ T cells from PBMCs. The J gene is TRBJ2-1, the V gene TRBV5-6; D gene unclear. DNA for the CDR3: TGTGCCAGCAGCTTTTCCTTCAGGAATGAGCAGCTCTTC. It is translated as CASSFSFRNEQLF.